This entry lists 29 T cell receptor beta chains sequenced from one sample in a study of T cell repertoires in cytomegalovirus infection. TCRdb reprocessed the reads via MiXCR and lists one record per CDR3 protein. This sample has about 160,000 distinct CDR3 sequences, with approximately 17% found just once. The sample consisted of CD8+ T cells from PBMCs. These receptors were collected from a human donor in good health (CMV status not recorded). Some clones in this sample may be carry-over from other donors' samples.

A few counts support this clonotype. The chain is built from TRBV5-5 and TRBJ2-3; D gene ambiguous. V gave up 2 bases and J gave up 2 bases, with 9 bases separating them. This CDR3 has 14 residues. CDR1 SGHKS and CDR2 YYEKEE come from the germline V gene (reference sequence). The CDR3 DNA follows: TGTGCCAGCAGCTTACCAGACTTCACAGATACGCAGTATTTT. Protein: CASSLPDFTDTQYF.

This clonotype appeared a single time. CDR3 amino acids: CASSPSRGGTEAFF. The DNA for the CDR3 is TGTGCCAGCAGTCCATCCAGGGGGGGCACTGAAGCTTTCTTT. The genes are TRBV7-6 and TRBJ1-1, with 7 positions matching TRBD1. Germline CDR1 is SGHVS and CDR2 is FNYEAQ. This CDR3 has 14 amino acids. V dropped 6 bases and J dropped 4; count of bases not matched to a gene: 8.

This chain links TRBV7-6 with TRBJ2-7; the D gene is possibly TRBD2 (6 bases). CDR3 length: 15 amino acids. The germline V and J ends were trimmed by 1 base and 2 bases, with 12 bases remaining between them. The germline gives CDR1 SGHVS, CDR2 FNYEAQ. CDR3 sequence: CASSLGRVAPYEQYF. DNA for the CDR3: TGTGCCAGCAGCTTAGGGAGGGTAGCCCCCTACGAGCAGTACTTC.

The chain couples TRBV20-1 to TRBJ2-5, with 11 bases fitting TRBD2. The V segment lost 5 bases and the J segment 3 bases; nucleotides outside the gene matches: 14. Per germline, CDR1 DFQATT and CDR2 SNEGSKA (reference sequence). This CDR3 region has 17 residues. CDR3 nucleotide sequence: TGCAGTGCTTCTACCTCAGGTCCGGGACTAGCGGAAGAGACCCAGTACTTC. Its translation is CSASTSGPGLAEETQYF.

This clonotype was detected a few times. V gene TRBV7-2 combines with J gene TRBJ2-1, with a tentative D call TRBD1 (6 bases). Trimming stripped 4 bases from V and 14 bases from J, with 12 bases between. The CDR3 contains 11 residues. Germline CDR1 reads SGHTA; CDR2 reads FQGNSA. CDR3 coding DNA: TGTGCCAGCAGCTCCAAGGGGGTGAAGTTCTTC. Amino acid sequence: CASSSKGVKFF.

The chain is built from TRBV29-1 and TRBJ2-5; TRBD2 matches at 13 bases. CDR1 SQVTM and CDR2 ANQGSEA come from the germline V gene. This CDR3 has 14 amino acids. Germline trimming cut 6 bases from V and 4 bases from J; bases unmatched to any gene: 5. The CDR3 DNA reads as TGCAGCGTCCGACTAGCGGGAGGACGAGAGACCCAGTACTTC. Translation: CSVRLAGGRETQYF.

This clonotype was picked up many times. The chain links TRBV7-8 to TRBJ2-1; 11 nucleotides match TRBD1. The J segment lost 5 bases and the V segment lost 4 bases, leaving 4 bases of the junction unmatched. This CDR3 contains 15 residues. CDR1 and CDR2 (germline): SGHVS, FQNEAQ. Here the CDR3 reads CASSWGQGEDNEQFF. For the CDR3, the DNA is TGTGCCAGCAGCTGGGGACAGGGGGAGGACAATGAGCAGTTCTTC.

This clonotype was seen only a few times. The rearrangement links TRBV19 to TRBJ2-1; TRBD2 might be the D (5 bases). V lost 1 base and J lost 7, with 8 bases in between. CDR1 is LNHDA and CDR2 is SQIVND in the germline V gene (reference sequence). The CDR3 extends over 13 amino acids. CDR3 sequence (DNA): TGTGCCAGTAGTATAGCGAGGGCTAATGAGCAGTTCTTC. Translated: CASSIARANEQFF.

This clonotype was seen a few times. V and J are TRBV29-1 and TRBJ2-4, with 7 bases lining up with TRBD1. J gave up 0 bases and V 7 bases, and 3 bases lay outside the gene matches. Germline CDR1 SQVTM, CDR2 ANQGSEA. The CDR3 length is 13 residues. The DNA of the CDR3 is TGCAGCGGAACAGGGGAAGCCAAAAACATTCAGTACTTC. Translating gives CSGTGEAKNIQYF. The variable domain in full, with the rest retrieved from reference TRBV29-1 and TRBJ2-4, is SAVISQKPSRDICQRGTSLTIQCQVDSQVTMMFWYRQQPGQSLTLIATANQGSEATYESGFVIDKFPISRPNLTFSTLTVSNMSPEDSSIYLCSGTGEAKNIQYFGAGTRLSVL.

V gene TRBV6-2 or TRBV6-3 combines with J gene TRBJ2-7; D is unresolved. The CDR3 has 15 residues. V dropped 6 bases and J dropped 1 base, with 16 bases sitting between them. Germline V CDR1 and CDR2: MNHEY, SVGEGT. CDR3 protein: CASSKGEAQSYEQYF. CDR3 sequence (DNA): TGTGCCAGCAGCAAAGGTGAGGCGCAGTCCTACGAGCAGTACTTC.

The sample holds a few counts of this clonotype. The rearrangement uses TRBV10-3 and TRBJ2-3; TRBD1 aligns across 11 bases. V lost 8 bases and J lost 5; bases outside the gene matches: 6. The CDR3 consists of 14 residues. The germline V gene has CDR1 ENHRY and CDR2 SYGVKD. The CDR3 DNA follows: TGTGCCATCGGAGGACAGGGGGCGGAAGATACGCAGTATTTT. It specifies CAIGGQGAEDTQYF.

This clonotype was observed a few times. The rearrangement joins TRBV7-9 to TRBJ2-1; D not resolved. This CDR3 has 13 residues. Germline CDR1 reads SEHNR; CDR2 reads FQNEAQ (reference sequence). Between the trimmed V and J ends, which lost 1 base and 8 bases, there was a span of 9 bases. DNA for the CDR3: TGTGCCAGCAGCTTAGTAGGTAAACATGAGCAGTTCTTC. As protein: CASSLVGKHEQFF.

J is TRBJ2-1 and V is TRBV11-1, with 14 bases fitting TRBD2. The germline CDR1 and CDR2 sequences are SGHAT and FQDESV (reference sequence). V gave up 4 bases and J gave up 8 bases; unmatched junction bases: 7. This CDR3 is 16 amino acids long. The CDR3, as DNA: TGTGCCAGCAGCTGGAGACTAGCGGGGGGGCTGGATGAGCAGTTCTTC. Its translation: CASSWRLAGGLDEQFF.

The chain links TRBV19 to TRBJ1-1; 7 bases are shared with TRBD1. The CDR3 is made up of 14 amino acids. Per germline, CDR1 LNHDA and CDR2 SQIVND (reference sequence). DNA for the CDR3: TGTGTCTGTACCCCAACGACAGGGCCCATGGGGGCTTTCTTT. Translation gives CVCTPTTGPMGAFF. The full variable domain, in which reference TRBV19 and TRBJ1-1 provide the parts outside the CDR3, is DGGITQSPKYLFRKEGQNVTLSCEQNLNHDAMYWYRQDPGQGLRLIYYSQIVNDFQKGDIAEGYSVSREKKESFPLTVTSAQKNPTAFYLCVCTPTTGPMGAFFGQGTRLTVV.

V usage is TRBV28 and J usage is TRBJ1-1; D gene unclear. CDR3 length: 12 residues. Trimming took 3 bases from V and 8 from J, leaving 10 bases between them. Germline CDR1 reads MDHEN; CDR2 reads SYDVKM. The CDR3 DNA is TGTGCCAGCAGTTTCCTCGGAGCCGAAGCTTTCTTT. Translation: CASSFLGAEAFF.

The chain recombines TRBV7-2 with TRBJ1-1; D perhaps matches TRBD1 (6 bases). Germline V gene lookup returns CDR1 SGHTA and CDR2 FQGNSA. The CDR3 has 14 amino acids. The V and J ends lost 3 bases and 1 base respectively, with 9 bases between them. In DNA, the CDR3 is TGTGCCAGCAGCTTCGGGGGCAGGAACACTGAAGCTTTCTTT. Protein: CASSFGGRNTEAFF.

CDR3 in DNA: TGTGCCAGCAGCTTAGCCGCAGGGGGCAACTATGGCTACACCTTC. Its translation is CASSLAAGGNYGYTF. V usage is TRBV7-9 and J usage is TRBJ1-2, with 8 bases matching TRBD1. Germline assignment: CDR1 SEHNR and CDR2 FQNEAQ (reference sequence). This CDR3 spans 15 amino acids. The V segment lost 0 bases and the J segment 2 bases; nucleotides outside the gene matches: 2.

The chain recombines TRBV7-9 with TRBJ2-1, with D possibly matching TRBD1 (6 bases). The CDR3 extends over 11 amino acids. CDR1 and CDR2 from the germline V gene are SEHNR and FQNEAQ (reference sequence). V was trimmed by 4 bases and J by 10 bases, leaving 8 bases between them. The CDR3 protein is CASSSRGEQFF. The CDR3 DNA reads TGTGCCAGCAGCTCCAGGGGAGAGCAGTTCTTC.

The chain carries TRBV7-2 and TRBJ2-7; possibly TRBD1 for D (6 bases). Germline V gene data show CDR1 as SGHTA and CDR2 as FQGNSA. The CDR3 runs to 13 residues. The V end lost 4 bases, the J end lost 6 bases, and 13 bases lay between the germline ends. The CDR3 is CASSSYRDGEQYF. As DNA, the CDR3 is TGTGCCAGCAGCTCCTACAGGGACGGCGAGCAGTACTTC.

This clonotype was detected a few times. CDR3 nucleotide sequence: TGTGCCAGCAGTTACCAAGGGGGCGTCCCAAACACTGAAGCTTTCTTT. This codes for CASSYQGGVPNTEAFF. The chain has TRBV6-5 and TRBJ1-1; 7 bases fit TRBD1. J lost 2 bases, V lost 2 bases, and 8 bases had no gene match. Germline assignment: CDR1 MNHEY and CDR2 SVGAGI. The CDR3 is made up of 16 amino acids.

The chain links TRBV28 to TRBJ2-7; D possibly corresponds to TRBD1 (5 bases). The germline V gene encodes CDR1 MDHEN and CDR2 SYDVKM. The CDR3 contains 14 residues. The germline V and J ends were trimmed by 5 bases and 4 bases, with 15 bases remaining between them. The CDR3 DNA reads as TGTGCCAGCAGTCTACTGGGTCAGGGTTACGAGCAGTACTTC. It is translated as CASSLLGQGYEQYF.

This clonotype showed up just a few times. This rearrangement joins TRBV19 to TRBJ2-1; D may be TRBD2 (5 bases). The ends were cut back, 5 bases at V and 7 bases at J, with 15 bases in the middle. Germline assignment: CDR1 LNHDA and CDR2 SQIVND (reference sequence). The CDR3 sequence is 14 residues long. CDR3 loop: CASSQAVLGNEQFF. The CDR3 region has the DNA TGTGCCAGTAGTCAGGCGGTACTAGGGAATGAGCAGTTCTTC.

The chain couples TRBV7-9 to TRBJ2-6; TRBD1 matches at 9 bases. The CDR3 runs 16 residues. Germline lookup yields CDR1 SEHNR and CDR2 FQNEAQ (reference sequence). J lost 2 bases, V lost 5 bases, and 4 bases had no gene match. CDR3 in amino acids: CASSGDRETGANVLTF. The DNA of the CDR3 is TGTGCCAGCAGCGGGGACAGGGAAACTGGGGCCAACGTCCTGACTTTC.

This clonotype was seen just once. This chain links TRBV6-2 or TRBV6-3 with TRBJ2-7, with a possible D match to TRBD2 (6 bases). This CDR3 is built from 13 residues. Trimming pared 5 bases from V and 3 bases from J, leaving 11 bases between. In germline, CDR1 is MNHEY, CDR2 SVGEGT. The CDR3 DNA reads TGTGCCAGCAGTGGGACTGACTACTACGAGCAGTACTTC. Amino acid sequence: CASSGTDYYEQYF.

This clonotype showed up many times. The chain combines TRBV7-2 with TRBJ1-2, with D uncertain. This CDR3 is 13 amino acids long. Trimming stripped 1 base from V and 4 bases from J, with 7 bases between. Germline V CDR1 and CDR2: SGHTA, FQGNSA. The CDR3 bases are TGTGCCAGCAGCTTAGGTGGGGTCTATGGCTACACCTTC. The encoded protein is CASSLGGVYGYTF.

The chain combines TRBV7-2 with TRBJ2-7, with TRBD1 as a possible D gene (5 bases). Trimming removed 5 bases from V and 2 bases from J, with 16 bases in between. The germline V gene encodes CDR1 SGHTA and CDR2 FQGNSA. The CDR3 length is 15 residues. The DNA for the CDR3 is TGTGCCAGCAGCGTAAGGTTTGACAGAGCCTACGAGCAGTACTTC. It encodes CASSVRFDRAYEQYF.

This clonotype occurred a few times. This chain links TRBV7-9 with TRBJ2-3, with D possibly TRBD2 on 5 matching bases. Germline V gene lookup returns CDR1 SEHNR and CDR2 FQNEAQ (reference sequence). This CDR3 has 13 amino acids. V shed 6 bases and J shed 7 bases, with 14 bases lying between them. The CDR3 loop reads CASRGIPGNTQYF. The CDR3 region has the DNA TGTGCCAGCAGAGGCATCCCCGGGAATACGCAGTATTTT.

The rearrangement joins TRBV7-9 to TRBJ1-1; possible D gene TRBD1, 6 bases. Trimming removed 8 bases from V and 3 bases from J, with 25 bases in between. In germline, CDR1 is SEHNR, CDR2 FQNEAQ (reference sequence). This CDR3 contains 17 residues. CDR3 nucleotides: TGTGCCAGCGGCCCCGTTAAGGGGGGCTCCGGGGACACTGAAGCTTTCTTT. Protein product: CASGPVKGGSGDTEAFF.

The chain has TRBV7-9 and TRBJ1-1, with D tentatively TRBD1 (5 bases). V dropped 5 bases and J dropped 5 bases, with 15 bases sitting between them. From germline, CDR1 is SEHNR and CDR2 FQNEAQ (reference sequence). The CDR3 has 14 residues. Here the CDR3 reads CASSPTQGRTEAFF. The CDR3 region has the DNA TGTGCCAGCAGCCCTACTCAGGGTAGGACTGAAGCTTTCTTT.